Listed here are 10 T cell receptor beta chains from one sample, sequenced in a study of blood T cell repertoires in COVID-19. Repertoires were generated with immunoSEQ multiplex PCR, while TCRdb's copy carries only in-frame clones and drops some. The sample lists approximately 200,000 clones; 85% to 90% were seen once. The sample consisted of peripheral blood. Receptors were obtained from a man aged 55 to 70 who had recovered from COVID-19.

In its sample, this clone was seen a few times. The chain uses TRBV28 and TRBJ2-5; the match to TRBD2 covers 7 bases. Trimming removed 3 bases from V and 6 bases from J; junction bases left unmatched: 7. Germline assignment: CDR1 MDHEN and CDR2 SYDVKM. CDR3 length: 14 amino acids. CDR3 sequence: CASSLGGRAQTQYF. Written as DNA, the CDR3 is TGTGCCAGCAGTTTGGGGGGGAGAGCGCAGACCCAGTACTTC.

The chain couples TRBV6-5 to TRBJ2-7, with a tentative D call TRBD1 (5 bases). Germline CDR1 reads MNHEY; CDR2 reads SVGAGI. Deletions cut 2 bases from V and 6 bases from J, with 11 bases between. The CDR3 covers 13 residues. Here the CDR3 reads CASSYGAPGEQYF. The CDR3 DNA reads as TGTGCCAGCAGTTACGGGGCGCCGGGCGAGCAGTACTTC.

The chain carries TRBV19 and TRBJ1-5, with D unclear. CDR1 and CDR2 (germline): LNHDA, SQIVND (reference sequence). The CDR3 runs to 15 residues. Trimming removed 6 bases from V and 4 bases from J, with 16 bases in between. In DNA form, the CDR3 reads TGTGCCAGTAGCCAACGGGGTCGAAGTAATCAGCCCCAGCATTTT. This gives the protein CASSQRGRSNQPQHF.

This clone has only one observation. This sequence joins TRBV7-2 and TRBJ1-1, with 9 bases that match TRBD1. Germline CDR1 reads SGHTA; CDR2 reads FQGNSA. The V segment lost 6 bases and the J segment 8 bases; nucleotides outside the gene matches: 13. The CDR3 has 15 residues. The CDR3 loop is CASSITGTGTREAFF. The CDR3 DNA follows: TGTGCCAGCAGTATTACCGGGACAGGGACTCGAGAAGCTTTCTTT.

The chain employs TRBV5-1 and TRBJ2-3; TRBD1 matches 7 bases. Germline loops: CDR1 SGHRS, CDR2 YFSETQ. The CDR3 length is 16 residues. V trimming: 0 bases; J trimming: 2 bases; junction bases outside the gene matches: 6. The CDR3 DNA is TGCGCCAGCAGCTTGGGGTTGACAGGGAACACAGATACGCAGTATTTT. Residues: CASSLGLTGNTDTQYF.

This chain joins TRBV5-1 and TRBJ2-2; 8 bases agree with TRBD2. Germline V lookup: CDR1 SGHRS, CDR2 YFSETQ. V dropped 5 bases and J dropped 4; count of bases not matched to a gene: 4. The length of the CDR3 is 14 residues. CDR3 loop: CASRVGLGTGELFF. CDR3 nucleotide sequence: TGCGCCAGCAGAGTGGGACTAGGCACCGGGGAGCTGTTTTTT.

The sample holds one count of this clone. The chain links TRBV14 to TRBJ2-1, with D perhaps TRBD2 (6 bases). Germline V gene lookup returns CDR1 SGHDN and CDR2 FVKESK. This CDR3 region has 16 residues. Deletions cut 1 base from V and 1 base from J, with 11 bases between. The CDR3 DNA reads TGTGCCAGCAGCCAAGGCCTAGCGACGTCCTACAATGAGCAGTTCTTC. This gives the protein CASSQGLATSYNEQFF.

This rearrangement joins TRBV29-1 to TRBJ2-3; D might be TRBD1 (5 bases). V shed 2 bases and J shed 4 bases, with 19 bases lying between them. Germline lookup yields CDR1 SQVTM and CDR2 ANQGSEA. The length of the CDR3 is 16 residues. The CDR3 coding sequence is TGCAGCGTTGAACGCTTGGGCGGTCAGGGTGCAGATACGCAGTATTTT. Protein sequence: CSVERLGGQGADTQYF.

The V call is TRBV30, the J call TRBJ2-3; D perhaps matches TRBD2 (6 bases). Trimming stripped 4 bases from V and 5 bases from J, with 10 bases between. From germline, CDR1 is GTSNPN and CDR2 SVGIG (reference sequence). CDR3 length: 12 residues. CDR3 DNA sequence: TGTGCCTGGACCTTGGGGGGAGATACGCAGTATTTT. It specifies CAWTLGGDTQYF.

V gene TRBV5-4 combines with J gene TRBJ2-1; 9 nucleotides match TRBD2. This CDR3 region has 15 residues. Germline-derived CDR1 and CDR2 are SGHNT and YYREEE (reference sequence). The V segment lost 0 bases and the J segment 8 bases; nucleotides outside the gene matches: 6. CDR3 sequence (DNA): TGTGCCAGCAGCTTGGCTGGCGGGGGGGCCTATGAGCAGTTCTTC. Protein: CASSLAGGGAYEQFF.